A selection of T cell receptor beta chains follows, all from one sample in a study of CD8+CD57+ T cells in acquired aplastic anemia. TCRdb reprocessed the reads via MiXCR and lists one record per CDR3 protein. The table shows some 200,000 distinct CDR3 sequences, with under 55% occurring only once. Sequenced sample: sorted CD4+, CD8+, or CD8+CD57+ T cells (not recorded which) from PBMCs. The receptors come from a human donor with aplastic anemia. CDR3s include the opening cysteine and the closing phenylalanine or tryptophan. The order of the fields is D gene, clone size, J gene, V gene, CDR3 protein, CDR3 DNA. D genes are given only for firm matches. Not all rows give a size; the values are once, few, many and, for expanded clones, a class.

>.|many|TRBJ2-7|TRBV6-6
CASSYVAGPYEQYF
TGTGCCAGCAGTTATGTGGCAGGACCCTACGAGCAGTACTTC
>.|.|TRBJ2-5|TRBV5-1
CASSLGLYRLTTQYF
TGCGCCAGCAGCTTGGGATTATACAGGCTAACGACTCAGTACTTC
>TRBD1|.|TRBJ1-2|TRBV20-1
CSASRQGTNYGYTF
TGCAGTGCGAGCAGACAGGGCACTAACTATGGCTACACCTTC
>TRBD1|.|TRBJ1-1|TRBV5-1
CASSSKWTGQGITEAFF
TGCGCCAGCAGCTCTAAGTGGACGGGACAGGGGATCACTGAAGCTTTCTTT
>.|many|TRBJ2-2|TRBV5-1
CASKVGPENTGELFF
TGCGCCAGCAAGGTCGGCCCAGAGAACACCGGGGAGCTGTTTTTT
>.|.|TRBJ2-3|TRBV20-1
CSASPWDTQYF
TGCAGTGCTAGTCCATGGGATACGCAGTATTTT
>.|.|TRBJ2-7|TRBV7-2
CASSLPGHYYEQYF
TGTGCCAGCAGCCTACCGGGACACTATTACGAGCAGTACTTC
>TRBD2|.|TRBJ2-7|TRBV11-2
CASSSRTSGGVYEQYF
TGTGCCAGCAGCTCGCGAACTAGCGGGGGGGTCTACGAGCAGTACTTC
>.|.|TRBJ2-1|TRBV4-2
CASSLRLEVSSYNEQFF
TGTGCCAGCAGCCTCCGTCTAGAAGTGTCTTCCTACAATGAGCAGTTCTTC
>.|.|TRBJ1-3|TRBV15
CATSRKSGSGNTIYF
TGTGCCACCAGCAGGAAGTCGGGCTCTGGAAACACCATATATTTT
>.|few|TRBJ2-3|TRBV11-3
CASSLEPRTDTQYF
TGTGCCAGCAGCTTAGAGCCCCGCACAGATACGCAGTATTTT
>.|.|TRBJ2-6|TRBV4-2
CASSQDQGTGANVLTF
TGTGCCAGCAGCCAAGACCAGGGGACCGGGGCCAACGTCCTGACTTTC
>.|few|TRBJ2-3|TRBV24-1
CATSDEGMSTDTQYF
TGTGCCACCAGTGATGAGGGTATGAGCACAGATACGCAGTATTTT
>TRBD1|many|TRBJ2-7|TRBV5-4
CASSRDRTSDEQYF
TGTGCCAGCAGCCGGGACAGGACGTCGGACGAGCAGTACTTC
>.|.|TRBJ2-7|TRBV5-1
CASSPVGSSYEQYF
TGCGCCAGCAGCCCCGTAGGGAGTTCCTACGAGCAGTACTTC
>TRBD2|many|TRBJ2-3|TRBV24-1
CATSGSSGRMGSDTQYF
TGTGCCACCAGTGGTAGTAGCGGGAGGATGGGTTCAGATACGCAGTATTTT
>.|many|TRBJ1-1|TRBV20-1
CSAFPGTKAFF
TGCAGTGCTTTCCCGGGGACAAAAGCTTTCTTT
>.|many|TRBJ2-7|TRBV7-2
CASSLPAYEQYF
TGTGCCAGCAGCTTACCGGCGTACGAGCAGTACTTC
>TRBD2|once|TRBJ2-7|TRBV7-6
CASSRIKGLAGGREQYF
TGTGCCAGCAGCCGTATAAAAGGACTAGCGGGGGGTAGGGAGCAGTACTTC